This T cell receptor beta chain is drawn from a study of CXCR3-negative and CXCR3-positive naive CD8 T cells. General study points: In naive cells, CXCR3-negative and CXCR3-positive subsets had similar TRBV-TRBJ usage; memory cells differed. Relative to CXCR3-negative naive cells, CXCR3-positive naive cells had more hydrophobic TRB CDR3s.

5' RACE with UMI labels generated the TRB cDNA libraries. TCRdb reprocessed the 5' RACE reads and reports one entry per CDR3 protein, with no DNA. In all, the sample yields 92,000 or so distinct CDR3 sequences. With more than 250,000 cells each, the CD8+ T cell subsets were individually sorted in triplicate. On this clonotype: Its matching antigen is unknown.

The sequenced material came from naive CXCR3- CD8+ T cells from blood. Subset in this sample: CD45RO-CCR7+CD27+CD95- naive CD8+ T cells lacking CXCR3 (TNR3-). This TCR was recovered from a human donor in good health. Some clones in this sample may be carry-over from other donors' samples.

This CDR3 is CASSTTRSSYNEQFF. This chain joins TRBV7-7 and TRBJ2-1. The CDR3 has 15 residues. The germline CDR1 and CDR2 sequences are SSHAT and FNYEAQ (reference sequence). Looking up the rest from reference TRBV7-7 and TRBJ2-1 gives the full variable domain: GAGVSQSPRYKVTKRGQDVTLRCDPISSHATLYWYQQALGQGPEFLTYFNYEAQPDKSGLPSDRFSAERPEGSISTLTIQRTEQRDSAMYRCASSTTRSSYNEQFFGPGTRLTVL.